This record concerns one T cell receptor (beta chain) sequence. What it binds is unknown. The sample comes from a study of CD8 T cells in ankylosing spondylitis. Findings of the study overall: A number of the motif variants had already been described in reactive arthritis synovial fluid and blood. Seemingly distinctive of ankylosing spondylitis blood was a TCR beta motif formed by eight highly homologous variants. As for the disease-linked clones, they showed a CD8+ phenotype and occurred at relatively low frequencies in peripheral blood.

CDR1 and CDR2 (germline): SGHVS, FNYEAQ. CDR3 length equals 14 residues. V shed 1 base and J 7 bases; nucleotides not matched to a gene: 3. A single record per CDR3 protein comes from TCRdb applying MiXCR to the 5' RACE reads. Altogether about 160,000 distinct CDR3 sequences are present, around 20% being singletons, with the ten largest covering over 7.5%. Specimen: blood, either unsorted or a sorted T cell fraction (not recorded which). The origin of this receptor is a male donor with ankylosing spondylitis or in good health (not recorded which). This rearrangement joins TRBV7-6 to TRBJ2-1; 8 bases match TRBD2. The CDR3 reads CASSLGLASNEQFF. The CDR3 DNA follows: TGTGCCAGCAGCTTAGGACTAGCGTCTAATGAGCAGTTCTTC.